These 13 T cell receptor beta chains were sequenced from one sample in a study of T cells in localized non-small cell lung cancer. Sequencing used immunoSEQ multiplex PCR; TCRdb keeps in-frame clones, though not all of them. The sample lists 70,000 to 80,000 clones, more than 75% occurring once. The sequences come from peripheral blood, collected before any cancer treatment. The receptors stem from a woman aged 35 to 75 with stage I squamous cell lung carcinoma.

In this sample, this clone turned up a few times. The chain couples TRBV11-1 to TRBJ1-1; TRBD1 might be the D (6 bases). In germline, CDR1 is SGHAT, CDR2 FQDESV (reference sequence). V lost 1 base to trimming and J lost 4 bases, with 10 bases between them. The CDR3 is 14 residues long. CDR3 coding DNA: TGTGCCAGCAGCTTAGATACAGGGATCACTGAAGCTTTCTTT. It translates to CASSLDTGITEAFF.

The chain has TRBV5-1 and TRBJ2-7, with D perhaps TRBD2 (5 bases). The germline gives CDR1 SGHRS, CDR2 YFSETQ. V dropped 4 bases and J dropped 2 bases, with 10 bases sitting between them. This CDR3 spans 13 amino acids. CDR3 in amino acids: CASSPVGAYEQYF. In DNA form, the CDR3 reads TGCGCCAGCAGCCCTGTCGGGGCCTACGAGCAGTACTTC.

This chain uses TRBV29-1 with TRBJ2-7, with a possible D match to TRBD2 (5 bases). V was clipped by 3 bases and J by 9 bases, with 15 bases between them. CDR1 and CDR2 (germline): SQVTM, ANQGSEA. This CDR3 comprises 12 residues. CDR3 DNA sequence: TGCAGCGTTGATAGGCCACGAGGAGGGCAGTACTTC. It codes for CSVDRPRGGQYF.

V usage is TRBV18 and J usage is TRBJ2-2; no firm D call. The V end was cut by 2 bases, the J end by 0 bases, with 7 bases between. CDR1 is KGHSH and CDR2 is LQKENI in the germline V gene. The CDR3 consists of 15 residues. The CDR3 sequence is CASSPRASNTGELFF. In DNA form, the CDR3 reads TGTGCCAGCTCACCAAGGGCCTCGAACACCGGGGAGCTGTTTTTT.

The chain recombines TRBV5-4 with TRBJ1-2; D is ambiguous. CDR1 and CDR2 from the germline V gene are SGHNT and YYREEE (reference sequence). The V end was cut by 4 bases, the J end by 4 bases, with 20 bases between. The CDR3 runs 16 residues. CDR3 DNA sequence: TGTGCCAGCAGCCCATATAACCTTTACAGCGTCTATGGCTACACCTTC. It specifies CASSPYNLYSVYGYTF.

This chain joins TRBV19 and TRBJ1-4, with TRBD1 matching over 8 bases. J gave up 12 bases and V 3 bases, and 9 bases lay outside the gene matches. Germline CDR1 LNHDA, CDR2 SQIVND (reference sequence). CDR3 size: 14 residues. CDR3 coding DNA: TGTGCCAGTAGTATGGGACAGGCCCCGGTGGAACTGTTTTTT. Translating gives CASSMGQAPVELFF.

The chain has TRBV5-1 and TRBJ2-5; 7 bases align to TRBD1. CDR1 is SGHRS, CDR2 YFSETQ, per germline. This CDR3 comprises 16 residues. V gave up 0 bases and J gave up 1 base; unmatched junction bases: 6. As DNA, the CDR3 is TGCGCCAGCAGCTTGGGCTCCGGGACAGCCCAAGAGACCCAGTACTTC. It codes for CASSLGSGTAQETQYF.

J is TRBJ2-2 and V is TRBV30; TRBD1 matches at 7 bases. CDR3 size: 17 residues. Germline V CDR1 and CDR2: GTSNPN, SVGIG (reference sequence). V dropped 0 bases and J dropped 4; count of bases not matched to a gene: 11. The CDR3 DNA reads TGTGCCTGGAGTGTACATCGAGGGGGCGAGGTCACCGGGGAGCTGTTTTTT. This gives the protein CAWSVHRGGEVTGELFF.

The CDR3 sequence: CASRQWGQGNSGANVLTF. In nucleotides, the CDR3 is TGCGCCAGCAGACAGTGGGGACAGGGAAACTCTGGGGCCAACGTCCTGACTTTC. This rearrangement joins TRBV5-1 to TRBJ2-6, with TRBD1 matching over 9 bases. J lost 0 bases, V lost 5 bases, and 9 bases had no gene match. There are 18 residues in the CDR3. Germline CDR1 SGHRS, CDR2 YFSETQ.

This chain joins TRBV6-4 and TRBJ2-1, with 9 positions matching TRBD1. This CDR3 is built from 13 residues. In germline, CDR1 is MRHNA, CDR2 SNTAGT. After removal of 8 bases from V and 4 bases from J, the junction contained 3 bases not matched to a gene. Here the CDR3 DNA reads TGTGCCAGCTCACAGGGGGCTTACAATGAGCAGTTCTTC. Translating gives CASSQGAYNEQFF.

As DNA, the CDR3 is TGTGCCAGCAGCTCCGGCCAGAGAAATGAAAAACTGTTTTTT. Its protein is CASSSGQRNEKLFF. This chain joins TRBV7-2 and TRBJ1-4; D gene ambiguous. CDR1 and CDR2 (germline): SGHTA, FQGNSA. V gave up 4 bases and J gave up 5 bases, with 11 bases separating them. This CDR3 has 14 residues.

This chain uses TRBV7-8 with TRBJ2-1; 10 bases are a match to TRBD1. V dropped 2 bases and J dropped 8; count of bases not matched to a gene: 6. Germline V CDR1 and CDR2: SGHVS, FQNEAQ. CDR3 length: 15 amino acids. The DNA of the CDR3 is TGTGCCAGCAGCTTAAGAGACAGGGGGCGATATGAGCAGTTCTTC. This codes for CASSLRDRGRYEQFF.

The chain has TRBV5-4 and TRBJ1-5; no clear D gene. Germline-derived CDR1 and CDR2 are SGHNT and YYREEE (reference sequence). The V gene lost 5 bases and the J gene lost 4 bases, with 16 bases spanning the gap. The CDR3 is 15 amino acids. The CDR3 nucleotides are TGTGCCAGCAGTATATCTCCAACTCTAAATCAGCCCCAGCATTTT. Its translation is CASSISPTLNQPQHF.